This is a list of T cell receptor beta chains from one sample in a study of human T cells and chemical hapten exposure. Each CDR3 protein gets one entry after TCRdb re-called the RACE reads with MiXCR. The table shows 42,000 or so distinct CDR3 sequences, with 8.9% occurring only once. The starting material was whole blood, obtained in connection with sensitization to the hapten diphenylcyclopropenone (DPC). These receptor sequences come from a woman aged 40 to 49 with alopecia areata. Some clones in this sample may be carry-over from other donors' samples. CDR3s include the opening cysteine and the closing phenylalanine or tryptophan. The D gene is left open where the match is weak. Clone sizes are given selectively: once, few, many, or a class where the clone is expanded.

J gene: TRBJ2-7
clone size: few
D gene: TRBD1
V gene: TRBV7-2
CDR3 DNA: TGTGCCAGCAGCTCCCGGACAGGGGTAGGCGAGCAGTACTTC
CDR3 protein: CASSSRTGVGEQYF

J gene: TRBJ1-1
clone size: -
D gene: -
V gene: TRBV18
CDR3 DNA: TGTGCCAGCTCACCTCACAGGGATGGTACTGAAGCTTTCTTT
CDR3 protein: CASSPHRDGTEAFF

J gene: TRBJ2-7
clone size: many
D gene: -
V gene: TRBV6-1
CDR3 DNA: TGTGCCAGCAGTGGCCTAAATATGGTTGAGAGGAACTTC
CDR3 protein: CASSGLNMVERNF

J gene: TRBJ2-3
clone size: many
D gene: -
V gene: TRBV7-6
CDR3 DNA: TGTGCCAGCAGCACCACAGATACGCAGTATTTT
CDR3 protein: CASSTTDTQYF

J gene: TRBJ1-4
clone size: many
D gene: -
V gene: TRBV12-3/TRBV12-4
CDR3 DNA: TGTGCCAGCAGTTTGAGGGCAGGGGTGACTAATGAAAAACTGTTTTTT
CDR3 protein: CASSLRAGVTNEKLFF

J gene: TRBJ2-1
clone size: many
D gene: -
V gene: TRBV3-1
CDR3 DNA: TGTGCCAGCAGCCAAGATGCTAGCGAGTTCTACAATGAGCAGTTCTTC
CDR3 protein: CASSQDASEFYNEQFF

J gene: TRBJ2-1
clone size: many
D gene: TRBD1
V gene: TRBV7-8
CDR3 DNA: TGTGCCAGCAGCTTAAGACTAGGGTTAAACCTTGGGACAGGGGGCACTGAGCAGTTCTTC
CDR3 protein: CASSLRLGLNLGTGGTEQFF

J gene: TRBJ1-1
clone size: many
D gene: -
V gene: TRBV7-8
CDR3 DNA: TGTGCCAGCAGCTTAACAGGGTCGGGCACTGAAGCTTTCTTT
CDR3 protein: CASSLTGSGTEAFF

J gene: TRBJ2-3
clone size: many
D gene: TRBD2
V gene: TRBV7-6
CDR3 DNA: TGTGCCAGCAGCTTAGGGCTAGCGGGGGCCACAGATACGCAGTATTTT
CDR3 protein: CASSLGLAGATDTQYF

J gene: TRBJ1-5
clone size: -
D gene: -
V gene: TRBV12-3/TRBV12-4
CDR3 DNA: TGTGCCAGCAGCCAAGAAAGGGCGGCCTCTCAGCCCCAGCATTTT
CDR3 protein: CASSQERAASQPQHF

J gene: TRBJ2-1
clone size: many
D gene: -
V gene: TRBV12-3/TRBV12-4
CDR3 DNA: TGTGCCAGCAGTTTCACAGGGTTAGGGCAGTTCTTC
CDR3 protein: CASSFTGLGQFF

J gene: TRBJ2-5
clone size: many
D gene: -
V gene: TRBV5-1
CDR3 DNA: TGCGCCAGCAGCTGGGGCGTCCAAGAGACCCAGTACTTC
CDR3 protein: CASSWGVQETQYF

J gene: TRBJ2-5
clone size: many
D gene: -
V gene: TRBV10-3
CDR3 DNA: TGTGCCATCAAGCTCCAGGGTGGCGGTCAGGAGACCCAGTACTTC
CDR3 protein: CAIKLQGGGQETQYF

J gene: TRBJ2-7
clone size: few
D gene: TRBD2
V gene: TRBV9
CDR3 DNA: TGTGCCAGCAGCGCGAGCGGGGGGGCTTACGAGCAGTACTTC
CDR3 protein: CASSASGGAYEQYF

J gene: TRBJ2-1
clone size: many
D gene: TRBD2
V gene: TRBV10-3
CDR3 DNA: TGTGCCACCCGACTAGCTGATGAGCAGTTCTTC
CDR3 protein: CATRLADEQFF

J gene: TRBJ1-5
clone size: many
D gene: TRBD1
V gene: TRBV6-6
CDR3 DNA: TGTGCCAGCAGTTCCTTGACAGGGGGCAATCAGCCCCAGCATTTT
CDR3 protein: CASSSLTGGNQPQHF